The rows below give T cell receptor beta chains drawn from one sample of a study of T cell responses to AZD1222 COVID-19 vaccine. Data came from immunoSEQ multiplex PCR; TCRdb stores just in-frame clones and leaves some out. The sample carries approximately 130,000 clones, 85% to 90% recorded once. The starting material was peripheral blood, obtained on day 0 of AZD1222 vaccination. The source is an adult in good health. CDR3s include the opening cysteine and the closing phenylalanine or tryptophan.

V	J	CDR3
TRBV29-1	TRBJ1-2	CSVGELNGYTF
TRBV19	TRBJ2-5	CASSITSGDYETQYF
TRBV23-1	TRBJ2-7	CASSQFRLAGGHEYEQYF
TRBV28	TRBJ1-2	CASSLSAGPRGYTF
TRBV30	TRBJ1-5	CAWSSGRSYSNQPQHF
TRBV27	TRBJ1-2	CASSPQTLRSGTNYGYTF
TRBV19	TRBJ1-5	CASSIWGVEQPQHF
TRBV5-1	TRBJ1-1	CASSAMGPSDTEAFF
TRBV11-2	TRBJ2-3	CASSLRLAGETDTQYF
TRBV13	TRBJ2-7	CASSLSSGGTYEQYF
TRBV6-4	TRBJ1-2	CASSEGRGTGYTF
TRBV12-5	TRBJ1-6	CASGAALGNSPLHF
TRBV10-3	TRBJ1-5	CAISESGQPGNQPQHF
TRBV10-3	TRBJ2-7	CATSEWDSSYEQYF
TRBV18	TRBJ2-1	CASSPGTGVLEQFF
TRBV7-9	TRBJ1-2	CASSLGEGTDYGYTF
TRBV3-1/TRBV3-2	TRBJ2-7	CASSPGVPPNEQYF
TRBV2	TRBJ2-1	CASSETGGVGNEQFF
TRBV19	TRBJ1-2	CASSPTGARGYTF
TRBV19	TRBJ1-5	CASSIGTIANQPQHF
TRBV4-3	TRBJ2-4	CASSQDEGTGTGKAAKNIQYF
TRBV7-2	TRBJ2-1	CASSFVSGVNNEQFF
TRBV30	TRBJ1-1	CAWGRLNTEAFF
TRBV6-5	TRBJ2-7	CASTGTSYEQYF
TRBV15	TRBJ1-1	CATSSFSDTEAFF
TRBV9	TRBJ1-3	CASSPAGTGNTIYF
TRBV19	TRBJ2-5	CASSPNPPGRGLQETQYF
TRBV7-2	TRBJ2-1	CASSSLLAGGEQFF
TRBV20-1	TRBJ2-7	CSASGTIYTYEQYF
TRBV15	TRBJ2-1	CATSSAGGLVNEQFF
TRBV18	TRBJ1-1	CASSQQNRVTEAFF
TRBV24-1	TRBJ1-1	CATSSDRGKAFF
TRBV6-5	TRBJ1-5	CASTQTATDQPQHF
TRBV20-1	TRBJ2-3	CSASGSDTQYF
TRBV18	TRBJ2-4	CASSPSEGNIQYF
TRBV6-5	TRBJ1-5	CASRGDRVSNQPQHF
TRBV28	TRBJ1-1	CASSFSLRGAFF
TRBV7-8	TRBJ2-2	CASSLGLAGRAGELFF
TRBV28	TRBJ2-7	CASRWGSVSSYEQYF
TRBV6-5	TRBJ2-7	CASSPDGNEQYF
TRBV6-9	TRBJ1-2	CASSYEWDSPYGYTF
TRBV4-2	TRBJ2-7	CASSQAGGRYEQYF